This T cell receptor beta chain was observed in a study of glioma-infiltrating T cells. Study-level points and caveats: Above-expected tissue-blood divergence occurred in all gliomas, most in low-grade ones.

This clonotype showed up just a few times. The antigen remains unidentified. In germline, CDR1 is KGHSH, CDR2 LQKENI. CDR3 length: 15 residues. The germline V and J ends were trimmed by 2 bases and 2 bases, with 12 bases remaining between them. Using RNA template, CDR3s of TCR alpha and beta were amplified with iRepertoire arm-PCR. One entry per CDR3 protein, called by TCRdb with MiXCR from the multiplex PCR reads. The sample records 84,000 or so distinct CDR3 sequences, around a quarter being singletons. Sequencing was carried out using glioma tissue, nonneoplastic brain tissue, or PBMCs (not recorded which). This chain joins TRBV18 and TRBJ2-5; no clear D. This clonotype originated in a human donor with low-grade glioma or glioblastoma, undergoing nonglioma brain surgery, or in good health (not recorded which). The chain's CDR3 is CASSPVAFLQETQYF. The CDR3 DNA is TGTGCCAGCTCACCAGTAGCTTTTCTTCAAGAGACCCAGTACTTC.